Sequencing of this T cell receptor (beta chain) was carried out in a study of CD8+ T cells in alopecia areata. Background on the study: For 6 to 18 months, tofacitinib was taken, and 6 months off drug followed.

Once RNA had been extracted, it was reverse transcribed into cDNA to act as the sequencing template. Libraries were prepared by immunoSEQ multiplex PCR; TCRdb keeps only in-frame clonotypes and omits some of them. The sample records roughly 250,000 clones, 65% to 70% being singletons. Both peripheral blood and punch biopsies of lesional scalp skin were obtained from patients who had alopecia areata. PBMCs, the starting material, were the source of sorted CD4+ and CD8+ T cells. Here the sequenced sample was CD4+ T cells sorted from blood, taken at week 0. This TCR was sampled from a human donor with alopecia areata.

The CDR3 reads CASSQVPRETQYF. Written as DNA, the CDR3 is TGTGCCAGCAGCCAAGTCCCCAGGGAGACCCAGTACTTC. V is TRBV4-2 and J is TRBJ2-5; no clear D gene. The V gene lost 1 base and the J gene lost 5 bases, with 8 bases spanning the gap. The germline V gene has CDR1 LGHNA and CDR2 YNFKEQ. The length of the CDR3 is 13 residues.